This T cell receptor beta chain was sequenced for a study of blood T cell repertoires in COVID-19 (dated by TCRdb to 2020 to 2022). For the wider study: Collaborator samples came from the United States, Italy and Spain and covered acute and convalescent phases of COVID-19. The prospective study material was composed of cDNA or gDNA derived from T cells, B-cell-depleted T cells, or PBMCs. Subjects who had been exposed to COVID-19, were actively infected with it, or had recovered from it provided the deeply sampled blood TCRbeta repertoires that made up the dataset. The repertoires were released in a freely available public database intended as a resource for research on the immune response to SARS-CoV-2. The samples were drawn from the first 160 participants of the ongoing ImmuneRACE study and from 950 to 1,500 subjects provided by 6 global collaborators. A de-identified subject ID, COVID-19 status, age in years and sex were almost always included in the sample metadata. Where available, HLA class I and class II types were taken from metadata supplied by the sample provider and were not determined by assay-based typing.

Notes on this clone: Its recognized antigen is unknown. Base qualities are not provided; no much larger clone lies one nucleotide away.

One collaborating source in Seattle enrolled patients while the patients were actively infected and followed the patients over time throughout the course of disease. Whole blood was collected in K2EDTA tubes by collaborating institutions according to the institutions' own protocols. For TCRbeta analysis, collaborators shipped samples as frozen whole blood, isolated PBMCs, or DNA extracted from either of those sample types. CDR1 and CDR2, looked up from the germline V gene, are SGHAT and FQNNGV. The CDR3 goes from the cysteine to the phenylalanine over 15 residues. The kept DNA is CDR3 alone, 45 bases in frame from the first base. Relative to germline, V is missing 5 bases and J is missing 8 bases, with 7 bases of the junction outside any gene match. The study at large found these results: The quantity of clinical and demographic metadata differed by source and by participant and was supplied without curation.

The immunoSEQ Assay, a bias-controlled multiplex PCR, was used to amplify TCRbeta CDR3 regions from genomic DNA. The source study handled its data this way. The number of nucleated cells in each sample was estimated from the amplification of reference gene primers within the assay. Sequence reads were collapsed and filtered to measure the absolute abundance of every unique TCRbeta CDR3 rearrangement. For each sample, productive Simpson clonality was calculated as the square root of Simpson's diversity index over productive rearrangements. TCRdb carries this immuneACCESS record with in-frame sequences only. Its versions omit some clonotypes, under half of them owing to an unresolved V gene in the studies checked, with the rest unexplained. V, J and clone size derive from that table, while D and trimming were established from the DNA sequence. For this sample the table gives 250,000 or so clones, of which 70% to 90% were detected only once. Roughly 2.5% of the sample lies in the top ten.

The chain is assembled from TRBV11-2 and TRBJ2-1; 12 junctional bases match TRBD2. The specimen was peripheral blood. The sequence was obtained from a man aged 25-45 years with COVID-19, enrolled during active disease. The DNA sequence follows: TGTGCCAGCAGCCCCCTAGCGGGAGGGAGGTATGAGCAGTTCTTC. The resulting protein is CASSPLAGGRYEQFF.